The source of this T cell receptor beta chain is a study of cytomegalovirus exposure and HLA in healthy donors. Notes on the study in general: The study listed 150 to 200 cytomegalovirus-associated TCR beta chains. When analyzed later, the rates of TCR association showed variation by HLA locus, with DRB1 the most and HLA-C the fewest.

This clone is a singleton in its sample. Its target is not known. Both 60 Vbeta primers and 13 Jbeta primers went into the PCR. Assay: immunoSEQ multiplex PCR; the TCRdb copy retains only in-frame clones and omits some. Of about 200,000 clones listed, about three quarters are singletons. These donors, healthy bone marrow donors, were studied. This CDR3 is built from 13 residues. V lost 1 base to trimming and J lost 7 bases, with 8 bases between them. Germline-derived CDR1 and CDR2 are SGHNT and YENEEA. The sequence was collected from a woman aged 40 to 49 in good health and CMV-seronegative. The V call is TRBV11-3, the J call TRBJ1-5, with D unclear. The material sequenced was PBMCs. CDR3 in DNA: TGTGCCAGCAGCTTAGCCGCGCGACAGCCCCAGCATTTT. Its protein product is CASSLAARQPQHF.